The 8 T cell receptor beta chains given below trace back to one sample, sequenced in a study of human T cells and chemical hapten exposure. A single record per CDR3 protein comes from TCRdb applying MiXCR to the RACE reads. The top ten clones hold approximately 2.8% of a sample with 350,000 to 400,000 distinct CDR3 sequences, approximately 5.1% of them seen once. Stated time point: pre-sensitization, week 0. Treatment noted: therapeutic diphenylcyclopropenone sensitization with weekly scalp DPC. Specimen: whole blood, collected in connection with sensitization to the hapten diphenylcyclopropenone (DPC). These receptors all stem from a woman aged 50 to 65 with alopecia areata. Some clones in this sample may be carry-over from other donors' samples.

The chain employs TRBV12-3 or TRBV12-4 and TRBJ1-5; possible D gene TRBD1, 6 bases. The germline V and J ends were trimmed by 5 bases and 4 bases, with 9 bases remaining between them. This CDR3 has 13 amino acids. The CDR3 loop reads CASSPGENQPQHF. The CDR3 DNA follows: TGTGCCAGCAGTCCAGGGGAAAATCAGCCCCAGCATTTT.

This clonotype was found many times. V and J are TRBV12-3 or TRBV12-4 and TRBJ2-1, with D unclear. This CDR3 comprises 13 residues. Trimming stripped 5 bases from V and 3 bases from J, with 8 bases between. The chain's CDR3 is CASSPGLYNEQFF. CDR3 DNA: TGTGCCAGCAGTCCGGGCCTCTACAATGAGCAGTTCTTC.

This clonotype has ten or more counts. The J gene is TRBJ2-7, the V gene TRBV7-9; TRBD2 agrees at 9 bases. V shed 5 bases, J shed 4 bases, and the junction held 9 bases outside the gene matches. The CDR3 extends over 15 amino acids. CDR1 is SEHNR, CDR2 FQNEAQ, per germline (reference sequence). Written as DNA, the CDR3 is TGTGCCAGCAGCCTCGCCGGGACTAGCCGATACGAGCAGTACTTC. It encodes CASSLAGTSRYEQYF.

The chain has TRBV6-5 and TRBJ2-7; maybe TRBD2 (5 bases). This CDR3 region has 13 residues. V gave up 8 bases and J gave up 2 bases, with 13 bases separating them. Germline CDR1 and CDR2: MNHEY and SVGAGI. CDR3 DNA: TGTGCCAGCGGCCGAGGGCCACCCTACGAGCAGTACTTC. Protein sequence: CASGRGPPYEQYF.

V and J are TRBV28 and TRBJ2-3; a weak D match, TRBD2 (6 bases). CDR1 MDHEN and CDR2 SYDVKM come from the germline V gene. There are 15 residues in the CDR3. V lost 4 bases and J 5 bases, leaving 16 bases between the germline ends. The CDR3 region has the DNA TGTGCCAGCAGTTCAACCCCGGGACTTGTAGATACGCAGTATTTT. Amino acid sequence: CASSSTPGLVDTQYF.

There are a few counts of this clonotype. The V gene is TRBV9, the J gene TRBJ2-7; TRBD2 might be the D (5 bases). The CDR3 totals 14 residues. The germline gives CDR1 SGDLS, CDR2 YYNGEE. V was clipped by 0 bases and J by 5 bases, with 12 bases between them. CDR3 sequence reads: CASSVEALGDEQYF. CDR3 DNA: TGTGCCAGCAGCGTAGAGGCCCTCGGGGACGAGCAGTACTTC. The full variable domain, in which reference TRBV9 and TRBJ2-7 provide the parts outside the CDR3, is DSGVTQTPKHLITATGQRVTLRCSPRSGDLSVYWYQQSLDQGLQFLIQYYNGEERAKGNILERFSAQQFPDLHSELNLSSLELGDSALYFCASSVEALGDEQYFGPGTRLTVT.

CDR3 in amino acids: CASSFSGLLTDTQYF. The DNA of the CDR3 is TGTGCCAGCAGTTTCTCGGGACTGCTCACAGATACGCAGTATTTT. The genes are TRBV27 and TRBJ2-3; maybe TRBD2 (6 bases). The CDR3 has 15 residues. With 3 bases removed from V and 2 bases from J, the gap between germline ends came to 12 bases. In germline, CDR1 is MNHEY, CDR2 SMNVEV (reference sequence).

This clonotype was observed many times. The V call is TRBV4-2, the J call TRBJ1-4; a weak D match, TRBD1 (5 bases). Per the germline V gene, CDR1 is LGHNA and CDR2 is YNFKEQ. V was trimmed by 2 bases and J by 3 bases, leaving 13 bases between them. The CDR3 covers 16 residues. DNA of the CDR3: TGTGCCAGCAGCCAAAACGCAGGGTCCTCTAATGAAAAACTGTTTTTT. Amino acids: CASSQNAGSSNEKLFF.